This T cell receptor beta chain originates from a study of blood T cell repertoires in COVID-19. On the study more broadly: Sites in the United States, Italy and Spain provided acute and convalescent COVID-19 samples. In each case, the material was cDNA or gDNA derived from T cells, B-cell-depleted T cells, or PBMCs.

Germline-derived CDR1 and CDR2 are SNHLY and FYNNEI. The CDR3 sequence is 13 residues long. Trimming left V 8 bases short and J 3 bases short, with 11 bases between. Original processing notes: The authors estimated nucleated cell counts from reference gene primer amplification. This table comes from immunoSEQ multiplex PCR, and its TCRdb copy is limited to in-frame clones, with some not included. For V, J and clone size, that table is used; D and trimming come from the DNA. The data contain tens of thousands of clones, about 90% of them singletons. Enrolment of Seattle patients took place during active infection, and they were followed longitudinally.

This receptor was identified in a man aged 45-65 years with COVID-19, enrolled during active disease. Sequencing input: peripheral blood. This chain connects TRBV2 to TRBJ2-4; D possibly corresponds to TRBD1 (5 bases). CDR3 DNA sequence: TGTGCCAGCCTAGGGGTTGTCAAAAACATTCAGTACTTC. This translates into CASLGVVKNIQYF.